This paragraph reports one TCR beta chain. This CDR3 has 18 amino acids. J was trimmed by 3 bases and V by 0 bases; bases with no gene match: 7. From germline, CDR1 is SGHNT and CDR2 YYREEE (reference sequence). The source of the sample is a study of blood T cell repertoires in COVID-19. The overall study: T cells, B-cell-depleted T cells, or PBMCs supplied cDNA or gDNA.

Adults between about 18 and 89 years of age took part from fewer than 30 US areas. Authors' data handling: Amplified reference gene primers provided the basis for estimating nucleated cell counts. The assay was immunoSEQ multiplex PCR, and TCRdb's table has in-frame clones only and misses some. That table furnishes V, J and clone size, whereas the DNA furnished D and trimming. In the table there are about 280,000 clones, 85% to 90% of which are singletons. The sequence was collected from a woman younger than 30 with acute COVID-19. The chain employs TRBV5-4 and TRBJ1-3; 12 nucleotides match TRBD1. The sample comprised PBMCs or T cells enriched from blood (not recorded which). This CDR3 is CASSLEGQGAFCGNTIYF. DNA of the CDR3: TGTGCCAGCAGCTTGGAGGGACAGGGGGCCTTTTGTGGAAACACCATATATTTT.